This T cell receptor (beta chain) was sequenced for a study of blood T cell repertoires in COVID-19. Overall study: In each case, the material was cDNA or gDNA derived from T cells, B-cell-depleted T cells, or PBMCs.

Authors' methods: Amplifying reference gene primers gave estimates of nucleated cell counts. The data were produced by immunoSEQ multiplex PCR, yet TCRdb's version contains in-frame clones alone and is incomplete. The D gene and trimming were derived from the DNA, and the V and J assignments and clone size from that table. The sample consists of approximately 70,000 clones, 75% to 95% of them appearing once. The CDR3 loop spans 17 amino acids. The V segment lost 3 bases and the J segment 2 bases; nucleotides outside the gene matches: 9. Per the germline V gene, CDR1 is SGHNT and CDR2 is YYREEE (reference sequence).

The chain joins TRBV5-4 to TRBJ1-3, with 9 bases identical to TRBD1. The sample was peripheral blood. This sequence originates from a human donor with active COVID-19. The donor label of this sample is uncertain. The CDR3 DNA reads as TGTGCCAGCAGCTCTGGCGGGACAGGGAACCCTGGAAACACCATATATTTT. This encodes CASSSGGTGNPGNTIYF.